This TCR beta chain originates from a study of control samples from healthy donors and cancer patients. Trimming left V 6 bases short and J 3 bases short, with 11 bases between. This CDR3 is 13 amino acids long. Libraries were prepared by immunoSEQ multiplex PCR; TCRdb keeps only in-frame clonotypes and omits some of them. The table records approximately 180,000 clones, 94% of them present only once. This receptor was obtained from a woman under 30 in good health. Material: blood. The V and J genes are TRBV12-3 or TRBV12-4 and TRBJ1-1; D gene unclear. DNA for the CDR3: TGTGCCAGCAGCCCATACGGTTACACTGAAGCTTTCTTT. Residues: CASSPYGYTEAFF.